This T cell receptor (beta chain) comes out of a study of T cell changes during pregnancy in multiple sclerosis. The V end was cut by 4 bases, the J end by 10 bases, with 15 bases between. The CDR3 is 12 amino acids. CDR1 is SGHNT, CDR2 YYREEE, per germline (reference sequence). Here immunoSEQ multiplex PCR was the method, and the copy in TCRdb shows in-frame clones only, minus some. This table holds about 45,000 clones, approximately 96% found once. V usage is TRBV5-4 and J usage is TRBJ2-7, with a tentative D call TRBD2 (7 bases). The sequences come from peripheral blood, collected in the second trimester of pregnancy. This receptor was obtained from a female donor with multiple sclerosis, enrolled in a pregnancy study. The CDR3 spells CASSLTGGEQYF. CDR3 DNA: TGTGCCAGCAGCCTGACGGGGGGCGAACAGTACTTC.